This is a list of T cell receptor beta chains from one sample in a study of shared clonotypes between healthy human individuals. Assay: immunoSEQ multiplex PCR; the TCRdb copy retains only in-frame clones and omits some. The repertoire holds roughly 1,600,000 clones, with around 98.5% as singletons. The sample was naive CD4+ T cells sorted from blood. The receptors stem from a man under 40 in good health. CDR3s include the opening cysteine and the closing phenylalanine or tryptophan. Fields, in order: CDR3 protein, J gene, CDR3 length, V gene.

cdr3_aa: CASSEARTGEKDGYTF; j_call: TRBJ1-2; cdr3_length: 16; v_call: TRBV2
cdr3_aa: CASSLARVPDTQYF; j_call: TRBJ2-3; cdr3_length: 14; v_call: TRBV7-8
cdr3_aa: CASSEALENEQFF; j_call: TRBJ2-1; cdr3_length: 13; v_call: TRBV2
cdr3_aa: CASSYGLAGTYEQYF; j_call: TRBJ2-7; cdr3_length: 15; v_call: TRBV6-5
cdr3_aa: CASRRQGLTYGYTF; j_call: TRBJ1-2; cdr3_length: 14; v_call: TRBV6-6
cdr3_aa: CASTNQKRQGLMSEAFF; j_call: TRBJ1-1; cdr3_length: 17; v_call: TRBV5-5
cdr3_aa: CASSIVSGGNQPQHF; j_call: TRBJ1-5; cdr3_length: 15; v_call: TRBV19
cdr3_aa: CASSPTGEETQYF; j_call: TRBJ2-5; cdr3_length: 13; v_call: TRBV6-5
cdr3_aa: CASSIILAGAHEQYF; j_call: TRBJ2-7; cdr3_length: 15; v_call: TRBV19
cdr3_aa: CASSRRAEPYEQYF; j_call: TRBJ2-7; cdr3_length: 14; v_call: TRBV18
cdr3_aa: CASSLGTGNTGELFF; j_call: TRBJ2-2; cdr3_length: 15; v_call: TRBV7-9
cdr3_aa: CASSVDPSSYEQYF; j_call: TRBJ2-7; cdr3_length: 14; v_call: TRBV9
cdr3_aa: CASSASSGAYNEQFF; j_call: TRBJ2-1; cdr3_length: 15; v_call: TRBV5-4
cdr3_aa: CASSDNGVAQPQHF; j_call: TRBJ1-5; cdr3_length: 14; v_call: TRBV25-1
cdr3_aa: CASSLASETQYF; j_call: TRBJ2-5; cdr3_length: 12; v_call: TRBV11-2
cdr3_aa: CASSLGQGAGGYTF; j_call: TRBJ1-2; cdr3_length: 14; v_call: TRBV5-1
cdr3_aa: CASSPSGGRDQPQHF; j_call: TRBJ1-5; cdr3_length: 15; v_call: TRBV6-5
cdr3_aa: CASSLGRLSRELFF; j_call: TRBJ2-2; cdr3_length: 14; v_call: TRBV5-1
cdr3_aa: CASRLAGALPGELFF; j_call: TRBJ2-2; cdr3_length: 15; v_call: TRBV27
cdr3_aa: CAIKPLGGSTDTQYF; j_call: TRBJ2-3; cdr3_length: 15; v_call: TRBV10-3
cdr3_aa: CASSPPYGTGGEQYF; j_call: TRBJ2-7; cdr3_length: 15; v_call: TRBV18
cdr3_aa: CASSSTGGSNTGELFF; j_call: TRBJ2-2; cdr3_length: 16; v_call: TRBV11-2
cdr3_aa: CASSQGTFGREAFF; j_call: TRBJ1-1; cdr3_length: 14; v_call: TRBV6-1
cdr3_aa: CASSLDGRETQYF; j_call: TRBJ2-5; cdr3_length: 13; v_call: TRBV5-4
cdr3_aa: CASSGPERTAEAFF; j_call: TRBJ1-1; cdr3_length: 14; v_call: TRBV6-5
cdr3_aa: CASSLFKGQETQYF; j_call: TRBJ2-5; cdr3_length: 14; v_call: TRBV5-1
cdr3_aa: CASTYTSASYNEQFF; j_call: TRBJ2-1; cdr3_length: 15; v_call: TRBV5-1
cdr3_aa: CASSAPRDGISYEQYF; j_call: TRBJ2-7; cdr3_length: 16; v_call: TRBV2
cdr3_aa: CASWESSYNEQFF; j_call: TRBJ2-1; cdr3_length: 13; v_call: TRBV2
cdr3_aa: CASSPGTPKIYNEQFF; j_call: TRBJ2-1; cdr3_length: 16; v_call: TRBV18
cdr3_aa: CASKVGVKAGELFF; j_call: TRBJ2-2; cdr3_length: 14; v_call: TRBV6-1
cdr3_aa: CASSPRWELAKNIQYF; j_call: TRBJ2-4; cdr3_length: 16; v_call: TRBV7-9
cdr3_aa: CASSPPSGTGEKLFF; j_call: TRBJ1-4; cdr3_length: 15; v_call: TRBV18
cdr3_aa: CSARWNRQFF; j_call: TRBJ2-1; cdr3_length: 10; v_call: TRBV20-1
cdr3_aa: CASSLQSGISGNTIYF; j_call: TRBJ1-3; cdr3_length: 16; v_call: TRBV7-9
cdr3_aa: CASSSYDALAEGETQYF; j_call: TRBJ2-5; cdr3_length: 17; v_call: TRBV27
cdr3_aa: CASSAGLAGGEQYF; j_call: TRBJ2-7; cdr3_length: 14; v_call: TRBV18
cdr3_aa: CASRSDEQFF; j_call: TRBJ2-1; cdr3_length: 10; v_call: TRBV2
cdr3_aa: CATSSGRTTSTDTQYF; j_call: TRBJ2-3; cdr3_length: 16; v_call: TRBV7-9
cdr3_aa: CASFKGNEQFF; j_call: TRBJ2-1; cdr3_length: 11; v_call: TRBV10-2
cdr3_aa: CASSRNFYEQYF; j_call: TRBJ2-7; cdr3_length: 12; v_call: TRBV5-5
cdr3_aa: CASSLAGTARGNEQFF; j_call: TRBJ2-1; cdr3_length: 16; v_call: TRBV5-4
cdr3_aa: CASSPSMNTEAFF; j_call: TRBJ1-1; cdr3_length: 13; v_call: TRBV5-1
cdr3_aa: CASSTKGQGHSGELFF; j_call: TRBJ2-2; cdr3_length: 16; v_call: TRBV19